This T cell receptor (beta chain) was documented in a study of vaccination and CD4 T cells after COVID-19. Study in general: Researchers treated control cultures with a CEFX pool, an HIV-1 Nef pool, or no peptide.

On this clonotype: Its antigen is as yet unknown.

General study findings and limits: Rising from around 20 to 38, the median of SARS-CoV-2-reactive clonotypes did not change significantly.

The CDR3 contains 14 residues. Trimming stripped 3 bases from V and 5 bases from J, with 13 bases between. Germline V lookup: CDR1 LNHDA, CDR2 SQIVND (reference sequence). Treatment here: approximately 11-day PBMC culture with coronavirus spike peptide pools or control peptides (ViraFEST assay). The assay that was used to sequence DNA from cultured CD4+ T cells was the Oncomine TCR Beta short-read assay. MiXCR, run by TCRdb on the PCR reads, gives a single entry per CDR3 protein. The sample has about 11,000 distinct CDR3 sequences, around 53% seen once. The receptor's source is a human donor who had recovered from COVID-19. This chain uses TRBV19 with TRBJ2-5; TRBD1 is a possible D gene (5 bases). Sequencing was done on a sample of CD4+ T cells from blood, cultured in vitro. Here the CDR3 reads CASSIQGGSETQYF. The CDR3 DNA reads TGTGCCAGTAGTATCCAGGGTGGGTCTGAGACCCAGTACTTC.